Sequencing of this T cell receptor beta chain was carried out in a study of cytomegalovirus exposure and HLA in healthy donors. A note on this clone: Its antigen is still unknown.

Study-level points and caveats: Among the sequence variants, a highly shared cluster was likely an artifact of sequencing. Another analysis was done later, and it associated 17,000 or so TCR beta sequences with HLA alleles at 0.05 false discovery rate. A previous analysis found most TCR beta V segments productive roughly 87% or roughly 30% of the time. Sequences of the TCR beta chain were said to predict the HLA-A and HLA-B alleles of most subjects accurately.

Trimming removed 5 bases from V and 2 bases from J, with 15 bases in between. The CDR3 has 15 amino acids. Germline values: CDR1 SEHNR, CDR2 FQNEAQ (reference sequence). A multiplex PCR was run with 60 Vbeta primers and 13 Jbeta primers. This table comes from immunoSEQ multiplex PCR, and its TCRdb copy is limited to in-frame clones, with some not included. There are about 160,000 clones in the sample; 75% to 80% occur only once, and under 4% lies in the top ten. This TCR came from a woman between 40 and 55 years old in good health and CMV-seronegative. This chain joins TRBV7-9 and TRBJ1-1; a possible D gene is TRBD1 (5 bases). The sample taken for sequencing was PBMCs. CDR3 loop: CASSGGGRGNTEAFF. DNA for the CDR3: TGTGCCAGCAGCGGGGGGGGTCGTGGCAACACTGAAGCTTTCTTT.